This entry features one TCR beta chain sequence. These data belong to a study of control samples from healthy donors and cancer patients. Sequencing was performed with immunoSEQ multiplex PCR; in TCRdb, only in-frame clones are kept and a portion is missing. Here the sample spans 82,000 or so clones, 85% to 95% being singletons. V lost 3 bases, J lost 1 base, and 5 bases stayed unmatched. Germline V CDR1 and CDR2: MNHEY, SMNVEV (reference sequence). The CDR3 consists of 15 residues. This clonotype was obtained from a woman younger than 30 in good health. V and J are TRBV27 and TRBJ1-1; 7 bases map to TRBD1. Material: blood. DNA for the CDR3: TGTGCCAGCAGTTTTAGGAAGGGGGCGAACACTGAAGCTTTCTTT. Protein sequence: CASSFRKGANTEAFF.